This entry describes one T cell receptor beta chain. The antigen is not known. Germline V lookup: CDR1 SGHTA, CDR2 FQGNSA. The CDR3 loop spans 15 amino acids. The trim removed 0 bases at V and 3 bases at J, leaving 5 bases unmatched. Total RNA, at least 5.5 micrograms per sample, was extracted from PBMCs. A sample-barcoded 5' primer and a J-beta primer mix were used in a second PCR of about 7 to 12 cycles. A 12-random-nucleotide template-switch adaptor tagged each cDNA molecule. TCRdb re-called the 5' RACE reads with MiXCR, one entry per CDR3 protein. Of 630,000 or so distinct CDR3 sequences listed, approximately 30% are singletons. The sample comes from a study of blood T cells in healthy people across ages. Findings of the study overall: Without sorted subsets, naive and antigen-experienced compartments could not be conclusively compared.

The gene calls are TRBV7-2 and TRBJ2-7; 7 bases are a match to TRBD1. Sequenced input: blood. The sequence was obtained from a woman aged 80 or over in good health. This chain's CDR3 is CASSLAGTESYEQYF. The DNA of the CDR3 is TGTGCCAGCAGCTTAGCCGGGACAGAGAGCTACGAGCAGTACTTC.